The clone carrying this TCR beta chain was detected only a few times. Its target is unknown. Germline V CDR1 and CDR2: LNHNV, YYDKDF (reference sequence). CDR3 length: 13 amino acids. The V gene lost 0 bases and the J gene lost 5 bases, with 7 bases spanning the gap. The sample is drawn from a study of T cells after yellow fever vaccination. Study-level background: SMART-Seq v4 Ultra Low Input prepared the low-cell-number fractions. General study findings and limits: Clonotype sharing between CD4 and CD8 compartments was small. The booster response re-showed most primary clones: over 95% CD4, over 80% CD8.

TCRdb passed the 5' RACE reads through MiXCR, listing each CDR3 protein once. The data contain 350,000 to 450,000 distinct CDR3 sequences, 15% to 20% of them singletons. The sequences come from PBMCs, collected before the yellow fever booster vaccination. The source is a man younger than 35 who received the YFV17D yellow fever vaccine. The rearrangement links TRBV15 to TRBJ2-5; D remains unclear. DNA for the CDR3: TGTGCCACCAGCAGAGATCTCTCCGAGACCCAGTACTTC. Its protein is CATSRDLSETQYF.